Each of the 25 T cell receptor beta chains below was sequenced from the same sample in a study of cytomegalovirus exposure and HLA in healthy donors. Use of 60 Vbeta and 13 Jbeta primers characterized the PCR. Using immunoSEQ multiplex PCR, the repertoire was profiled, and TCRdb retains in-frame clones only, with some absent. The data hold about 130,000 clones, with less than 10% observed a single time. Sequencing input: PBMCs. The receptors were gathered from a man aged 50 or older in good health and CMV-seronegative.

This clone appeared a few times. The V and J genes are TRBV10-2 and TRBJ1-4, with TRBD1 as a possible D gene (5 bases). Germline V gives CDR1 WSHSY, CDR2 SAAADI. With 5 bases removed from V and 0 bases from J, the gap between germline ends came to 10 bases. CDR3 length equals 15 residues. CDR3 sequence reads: CASSTTAATNEKLFF. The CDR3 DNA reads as TGCGCCAGCAGTACGACAGCCGCAACTAATGAAAAACTGTTTTTT.

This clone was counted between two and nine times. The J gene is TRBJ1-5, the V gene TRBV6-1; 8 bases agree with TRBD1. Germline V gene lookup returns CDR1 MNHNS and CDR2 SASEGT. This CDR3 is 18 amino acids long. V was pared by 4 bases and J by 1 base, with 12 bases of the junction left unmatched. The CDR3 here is CASSGWSAGQGSNQPQHF. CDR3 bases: TGTGCCAGCAGTGGGTGGTCGGCCGGACAGGGAAGCAATCAGCCCCAGCATTTT.

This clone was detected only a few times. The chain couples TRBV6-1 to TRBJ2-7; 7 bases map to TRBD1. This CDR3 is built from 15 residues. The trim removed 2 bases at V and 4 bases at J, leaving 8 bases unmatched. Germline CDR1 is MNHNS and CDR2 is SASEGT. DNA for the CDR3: TGTGCCAGCAGTGAAAGTGGGACAGAAGGTTACGAGCAGTACTTC. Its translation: CASSESGTEGYEQYF.

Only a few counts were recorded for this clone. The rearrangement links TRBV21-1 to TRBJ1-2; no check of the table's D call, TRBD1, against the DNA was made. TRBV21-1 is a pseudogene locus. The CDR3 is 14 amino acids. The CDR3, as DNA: TGTGCCAGAGCCGGGACAGGGCCTGAGGATGGCTACACCTTC. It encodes CARAGTGPEDGYTF.

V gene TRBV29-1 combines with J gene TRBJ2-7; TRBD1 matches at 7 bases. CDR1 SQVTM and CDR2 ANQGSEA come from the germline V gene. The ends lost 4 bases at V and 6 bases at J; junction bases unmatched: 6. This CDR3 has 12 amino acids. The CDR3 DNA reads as TGCAGCGTTGGGATGGGGACAGTCGAGCAGTACTTC. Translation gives CSVGMGTVEQYF.

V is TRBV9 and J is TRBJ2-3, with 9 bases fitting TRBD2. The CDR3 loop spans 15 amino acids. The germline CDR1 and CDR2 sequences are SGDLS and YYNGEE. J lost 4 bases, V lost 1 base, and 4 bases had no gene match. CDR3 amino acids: CASSVMGLAADTQYF. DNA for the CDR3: TGTGCCAGCAGCGTAATGGGACTAGCAGCAGATACGCAGTATTTT.

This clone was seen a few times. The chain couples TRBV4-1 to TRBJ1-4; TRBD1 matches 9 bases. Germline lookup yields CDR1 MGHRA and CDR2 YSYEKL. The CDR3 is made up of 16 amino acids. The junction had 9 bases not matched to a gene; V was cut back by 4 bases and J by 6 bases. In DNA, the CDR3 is TGCGCCAGCAGCCGGTATTCCGGGACAGGGTATGAAAAACTGTTTTTT. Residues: CASSRYSGTGYEKLFF.

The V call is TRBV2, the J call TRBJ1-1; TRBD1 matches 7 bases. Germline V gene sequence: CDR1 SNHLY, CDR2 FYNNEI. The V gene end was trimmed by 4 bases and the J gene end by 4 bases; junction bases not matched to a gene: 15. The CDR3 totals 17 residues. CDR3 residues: CASSAYGPGQRTTEAFF. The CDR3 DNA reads TGTGCCAGCAGTGCCTACGGTCCGGGACAGAGGACCACTGAAGCTTTCTTT.

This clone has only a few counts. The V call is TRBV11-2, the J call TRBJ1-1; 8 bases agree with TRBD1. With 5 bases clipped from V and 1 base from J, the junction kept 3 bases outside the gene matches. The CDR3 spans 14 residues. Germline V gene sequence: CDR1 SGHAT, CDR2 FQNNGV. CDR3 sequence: CASSPDRANTEAFF. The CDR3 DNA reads TGTGCCAGCAGCCCGGACAGGGCGAACACTGAAGCTTTCTTT. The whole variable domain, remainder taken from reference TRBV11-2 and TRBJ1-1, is EAGVAQSPRYKIIEKRQSVAFWCNPISGHATLYWYQQILGQGPKLLIQFQNNGVVDDSQLPKDRFSAERLKGVDSTLKIQPAKLEDSAVYLCASSPDRANTEAFFGQGTRLTVV.

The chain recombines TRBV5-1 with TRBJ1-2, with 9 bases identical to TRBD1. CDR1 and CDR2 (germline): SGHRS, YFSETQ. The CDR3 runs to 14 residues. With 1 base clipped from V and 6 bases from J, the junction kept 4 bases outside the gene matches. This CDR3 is CASSLWGTGNGYTF. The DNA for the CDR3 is TGCGCCAGCAGCTTGTGGGGGACAGGGAATGGCTACACCTTC.

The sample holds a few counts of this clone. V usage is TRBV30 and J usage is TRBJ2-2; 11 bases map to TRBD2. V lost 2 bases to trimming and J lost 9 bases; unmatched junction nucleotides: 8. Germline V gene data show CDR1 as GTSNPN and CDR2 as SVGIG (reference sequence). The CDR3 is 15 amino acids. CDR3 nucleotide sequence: TGTGCCTGGAGTCCCCGACTAGCGGGGTCGAGGGAGCTGTTTTTT. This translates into CAWSPRLAGSRELFF.

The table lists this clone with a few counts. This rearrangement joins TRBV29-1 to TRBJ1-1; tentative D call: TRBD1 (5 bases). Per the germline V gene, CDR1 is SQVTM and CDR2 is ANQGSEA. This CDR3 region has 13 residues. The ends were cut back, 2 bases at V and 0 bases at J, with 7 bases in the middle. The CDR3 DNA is TGCAGCGTTGAACAGGGAATGAACACTGAAGCTTTCTTT. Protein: CSVEQGMNTEAFF.

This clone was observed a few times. The CDR3 coding sequence is TGCGCCAGCAGCTGGGGGACAGGGAACACTGAAGCTTTCTTT. Protein sequence: CASSWGTGNTEAFF. V and J are TRBV5-1 and TRBJ1-1, with 8 nucleotides matching TRBD1. With V trimmed by 3 bases and J by 1 base, 2 bases remained unmatched. The V gene's germline CDR1 is SGHRS and CDR2 YFSETQ. This CDR3 region has 14 residues. Full variable domain (rest looked up from reference TRBV5-1 and TRBJ1-1): KAGVTQTPRYLIKTRGQQVTLSCSPISGHRSVSWYQQTPGQGLQFLFEYFSETQRNKGNFPGRFSGRQFSNSRSEMNVSTLELGDSALYLCASSWGTGNTEAFFGQGTRLTVV.

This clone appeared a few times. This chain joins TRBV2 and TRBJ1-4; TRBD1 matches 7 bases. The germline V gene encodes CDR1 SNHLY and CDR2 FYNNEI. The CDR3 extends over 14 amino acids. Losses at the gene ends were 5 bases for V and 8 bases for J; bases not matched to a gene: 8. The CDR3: CASSRQGIGEKLFF. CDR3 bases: TGTGCCAGCAGTCGACAGGGAATAGGAGAAAAACTGTTTTTT.

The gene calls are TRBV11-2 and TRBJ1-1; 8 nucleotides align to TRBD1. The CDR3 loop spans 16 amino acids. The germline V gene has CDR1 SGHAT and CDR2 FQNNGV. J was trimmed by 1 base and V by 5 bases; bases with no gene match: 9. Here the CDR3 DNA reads TGTGCCAGCAGCCCCTCCAGGACAGGGACGAACACTGAAGCTTTCTTT. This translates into CASSPSRTGTNTEAFF.

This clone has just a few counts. The CDR3 nucleotides are TGTGCCAGCAGCGTTACAGGGGGAAGAGAAAAACTGTTTTTT. Translated, it gives CASSVTGGREKLFF. The rearrangement joins TRBV27 to TRBJ1-4; 8 bases agree with TRBD1. Germline CDR1 is MNHEY and CDR2 is SMNVEV (reference sequence). The V and J ends lost 6 bases and 8 bases, in that order; junction bases with no gene match: 8. The CDR3 consists of 14 residues.

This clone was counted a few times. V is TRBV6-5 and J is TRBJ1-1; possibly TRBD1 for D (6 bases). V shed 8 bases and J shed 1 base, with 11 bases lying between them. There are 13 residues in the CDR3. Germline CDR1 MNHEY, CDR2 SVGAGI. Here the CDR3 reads CASPSDRNTEAFF. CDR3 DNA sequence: TGTGCCAGCCCCTCGGACAGGAACACTGAAGCTTTCTTT.

The CDR3 sequence is CASSRSGGVTEAFF. The CDR3 DNA reads TGTGCCAGCAGTCGTAGTGGGGGGGTCACTGAAGCTTTCTTT. The chain is built from TRBV7-2 and TRBJ1-1; possible D gene TRBD1, 5 bases. CDR1 SGHTA and CDR2 FQGNSA come from the germline V gene. With 6 bases removed from V and 4 bases from J, the gap between germline ends came to 15 bases. The CDR3 totals 14 residues.

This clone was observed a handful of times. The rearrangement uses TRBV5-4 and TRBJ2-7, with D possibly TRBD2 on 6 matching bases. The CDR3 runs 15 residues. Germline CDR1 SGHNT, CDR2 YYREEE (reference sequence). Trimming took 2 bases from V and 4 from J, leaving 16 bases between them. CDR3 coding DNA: TGTGCCAGCAGCTTAGGCCTAGCGAAAGGTTACGAGCAGTACTTC. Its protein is CASSLGLAKGYEQYF. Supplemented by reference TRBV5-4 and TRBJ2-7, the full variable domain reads ETGVTQSPTHLIKTRGQQVTLRCSSQSGHNTVSWYQQALGQGPQFIFQYYREEENGRGNFPPRFSGLQFPNYSSELNVNALELDDSALYLCASSLGLAKGYEQYFGPGTRLTVT.

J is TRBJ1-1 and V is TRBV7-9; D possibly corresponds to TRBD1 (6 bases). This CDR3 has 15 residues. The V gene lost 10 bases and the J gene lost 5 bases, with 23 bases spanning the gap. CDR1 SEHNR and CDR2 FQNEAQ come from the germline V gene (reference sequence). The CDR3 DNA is TGTGCCACAAAGCAGTCGCGCGGGGGGGCTACTGAAGCTTTCTTT. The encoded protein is CATKQSRGGATEAFF.

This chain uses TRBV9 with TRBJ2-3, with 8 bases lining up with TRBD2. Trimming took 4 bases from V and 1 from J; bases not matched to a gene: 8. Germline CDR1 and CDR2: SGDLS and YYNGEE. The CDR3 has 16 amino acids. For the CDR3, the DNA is TGTGCCAGCAGCCCCCTTAGCGGGGCGTGCACAGATACGCAGTATTTT. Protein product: CASSPLSGACTDTQYF.

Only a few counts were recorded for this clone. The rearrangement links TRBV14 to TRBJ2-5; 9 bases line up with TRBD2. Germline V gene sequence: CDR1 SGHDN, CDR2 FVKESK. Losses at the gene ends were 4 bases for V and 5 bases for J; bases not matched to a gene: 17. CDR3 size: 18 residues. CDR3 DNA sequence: TGTGCCAGCAGCCCGATCCCGAGCCGAATAGCGGGAGTTGAGACCCAGTACTTC. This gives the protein CASSPIPSRIAGVETQYF.

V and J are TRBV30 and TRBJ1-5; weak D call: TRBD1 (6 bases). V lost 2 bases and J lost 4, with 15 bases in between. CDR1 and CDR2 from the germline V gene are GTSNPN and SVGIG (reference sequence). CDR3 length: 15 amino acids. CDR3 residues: CAWSYPGVFNQPQHF. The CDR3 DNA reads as TGTGCCTGGAGTTATCCAGGGGTGTTTAATCAGCCCCAGCATTTT.

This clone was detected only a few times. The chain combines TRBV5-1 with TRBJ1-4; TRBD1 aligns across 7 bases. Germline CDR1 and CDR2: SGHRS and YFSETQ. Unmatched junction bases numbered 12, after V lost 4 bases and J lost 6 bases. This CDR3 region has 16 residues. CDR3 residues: CASSQGDGRYDEKLFF. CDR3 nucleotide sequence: TGCGCCAGCAGCCAGGGGGACGGCAGGTATGATGAAAAACTGTTTTTT.

The CDR3 loop is CASSLRTGDYGYTF. CDR3 in DNA: TGTGCCAGTAGTCTAAGGACAGGGGACTATGGCTACACCTTC. The chain links TRBV19 to TRBJ1-2; 9 bases line up with TRBD1. J gave up 3 bases and V 5 bases, and 4 bases lay outside the gene matches. Germline-derived CDR1 and CDR2 are LNHDA and SQIVND (reference sequence). The CDR3 sequence is 14 residues long.